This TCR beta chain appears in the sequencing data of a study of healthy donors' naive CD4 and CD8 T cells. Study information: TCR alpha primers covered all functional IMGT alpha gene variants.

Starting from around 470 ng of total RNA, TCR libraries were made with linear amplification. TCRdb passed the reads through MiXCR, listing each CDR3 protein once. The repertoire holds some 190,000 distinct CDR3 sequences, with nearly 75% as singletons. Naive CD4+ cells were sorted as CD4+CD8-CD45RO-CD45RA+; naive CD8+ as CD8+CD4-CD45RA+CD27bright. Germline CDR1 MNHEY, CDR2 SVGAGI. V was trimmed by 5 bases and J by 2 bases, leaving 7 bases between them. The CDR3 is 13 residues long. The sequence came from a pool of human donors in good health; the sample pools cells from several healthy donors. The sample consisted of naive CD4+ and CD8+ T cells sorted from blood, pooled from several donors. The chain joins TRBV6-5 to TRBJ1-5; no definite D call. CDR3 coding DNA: TGTGCCAGCAGTACGTCCGGCAATCAGCCCCAGCATTTT. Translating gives CASSTSGNQPQHF.